These 18 T cell receptor beta chains share one sample of origin, sequenced in a study of blood T cell repertoires in COVID-19. Produced via immunoSEQ multiplex PCR; TCRdb's table is partial and in-frame only. Of 350,000 to 500,000 clones listed, 70% to 90% are singletons. Material for sequencing was PBMCs or T cells enriched from blood (not recorded which). These receptors all come from a woman under 30 who had been exposed to COVID-19.

The rearrangement joins TRBV27 to TRBJ1-3, with unresolved D. V lost 3 bases, J lost 0 bases, and 3 bases lay in between. This CDR3 is 13 amino acids long. CDR1 is MNHEY and CDR2 is SMNVEV in the germline V gene (reference sequence). The CDR3 bases are TGTGCCAGCAGTTTCTCCTCTGGAAACACCATATATTTT. This gives the protein CASSFSSGNTIYF.

The V call is TRBV11-2, the J call TRBJ1-2; 7 bases align to TRBD1. Germline CDR1 SGHAT, CDR2 FQNNGV. CDR3 length equals 15 residues. V was clipped by 3 bases and J by 8 bases; unmatched bases: 12. In DNA, the CDR3 is TGTGCCAGCAGCTTGCTCACAGGGGCTATCGGAGGCTACACCTTC. This translates into CASSLLTGAIGGYTF.

V and J are TRBV2 and TRBJ2-7, with 10 bases aligning to TRBD2. Trimming took 5 bases from V and 7 from J; bases not matched to a gene: 5. CDR1 and CDR2 from the germline V gene are SNHLY and FYNNEI. CDR3 length equals 13 residues. In DNA, the CDR3 is TGTGCCAGCAGTCAGCGGGGGGGAAGGGAGCAGTACTTC. Its translation is CASSQRGGREQYF. Full variable domain (outside the CDR3, taken from reference TRBV2 and TRBJ2-7): EPEVTQTPSHQVTQMGQEVILRCVPISNHLYFYWYRQILGQKVEFLVSFYNNEISEKSEIFDDQFSVERPDGSNFTLKIRSTKLEDSAMYFCASSQRGGREQYFGPGTRLTVT.

The chain couples TRBV11-2 to TRBJ2-7, with 11 bases fitting TRBD1. V lost 8 bases and J lost 3; bases outside the gene matches: 6. CDR3 size: 14 residues. From germline, CDR1 is SGHAT and CDR2 FQNNGV. CDR3 nucleotides: TGTGCCAGCCGCCGGGGACAGGGGGACTACGAGCAGTACTTC. Translation: CASRRGQGDYEQYF.

The chain carries TRBV7-2 and TRBJ2-3, with TRBD2 matching over 14 bases. This CDR3 has 17 residues. V shed 3 bases, J shed 5 bases, and the junction held 7 bases outside the gene matches. The germline gives CDR1 SGHTA, CDR2 FQGNSA. DNA for the CDR3: TGTGCCAGCAGCTTTTCTGCCGGGACTAGCGGGAGAGATACGCAGTATTTT. This codes for CASSFSAGTSGRDTQYF.

V gene TRBV11-2 combines with J gene TRBJ2-1; TRBD2 aligns across 8 bases. After removal of 5 bases from V and 0 bases from J, the junction contained 6 bases not matched to a gene. Germline V gene data show CDR1 as SGHAT and CDR2 as FQNNGV. This CDR3 has 16 amino acids. The CDR3 region has the DNA TGTGCCAGCAGCCGGGAGGGGGGGGTCTCCTACAATGAGCAGTTCTTC. This codes for CASSREGGVSYNEQFF.

This clone occurred a few times. The genes are TRBV15 and TRBJ1-4, with a tentative D call TRBD1 (6 bases). The V end was cut by 0 bases, the J end by 8 bases, with 7 bases between. Germline values: CDR1 LNHNV, CDR2 YYDKDF (reference sequence). The CDR3 spans 13 residues. The CDR3 loop is CATSRDTGEKLFF. The CDR3 DNA is TGTGCCACCAGCAGAGATACAGGGGAAAAACTGTTTTTT. The whole variable domain, filled in from reference TRBV15 and TRBJ1-4, reads DAMVIQNPRYQVTQFGKPVTLSCSQTLNHNVMYWYQQKSSQAPKLLFHYYDKDFNNEADTPDNFQSRRPNTSFCFLDIRSPGLGDTAMYLCATSRDTGEKLFFGSGTQLSVL.

As DNA, the CDR3 is TGTGCCAGCAGCGTCGGGACAGGGCAGCAAGAGACCCAGTACTTC. Amino acid sequence: CASSVGTGQQETQYF. The chain couples TRBV9 to TRBJ2-5, with 9 bases identical to TRBD1. CDR3 size: 15 residues. Germline V gives CDR1 SGDLS, CDR2 YYNGEE. Trimming at V came to 2 bases and at J to 2 bases, leaving 4 bases not matched to a gene.

The chain joins TRBV29-1 to TRBJ2-1; 9 bases fit TRBD1. V was clipped by 6 bases and J by 8 bases; unmatched bases: 11. This CDR3 is 14 amino acids long. Germline V gives CDR1 SQVTM, CDR2 ANQGSEA. CDR3 DNA: TGCAGCGTGTCCGGGACAGGGATGATCGATGAGCAGTTCTTC. Translation gives CSVSGTGMIDEQFF.

This chain links TRBV5-8 with TRBJ2-1, with TRBD2 identical over 10 bases. Trimming at V came to 0 bases and at J to 7 bases, leaving 7 bases not matched to a gene. The CDR3 runs 16 residues. CDR1 is SGHTS and CDR2 is YDEGEE in the germline V gene. The CDR3 DNA reads as TGTGCCAGCAGCTTGGGAACCCTAGCGGGAGTTAATGAGCAGTTCTTC. It encodes CASSLGTLAGVNEQFF.

The chain joins TRBV28 to TRBJ2-3; D is unclear. The V gene lost 5 bases and the J gene lost 2 bases, with 8 bases spanning the gap. CDR3 length: 13 amino acids. Germline CDR1 is MDHEN and CDR2 is SYDVKM. CDR3 in amino acids: CASSPRLTDTQYF. As DNA, the CDR3 is TGTGCCAGCAGTCCGCGGCTCACAGATACGCAGTATTTT.

The V gene is TRBV29-1, the J gene TRBJ2-7; 7 nucleotides agree with TRBD1. This CDR3 is built from 13 residues. Germline assignment: CDR1 SQVTM and CDR2 ANQGSEA. Unmatched junction bases numbered 6, after V lost 4 bases and J lost 3 bases. The CDR3 sequence is CSVVTGLGYEQYF. The CDR3 DNA is TGCAGCGTTGTGACAGGGTTGGGCTACGAGCAGTACTTC.

This clone has a single count. The rearrangement links TRBV19 to TRBJ2-7; 7 nucleotides line up with TRBD2. This CDR3 is built from 16 residues. Germline CDR1 reads LNHDA; CDR2 reads SQIVND (reference sequence). The ends lost 6 bases at V and 0 bases at J; junction bases unmatched: 11. The CDR3 bases are TGTGCCAGTAGGGAGACTAGCTATGTTTCCTCCTACGAGCAGTACTTC. It is translated as CASRETSYVSSYEQYF.

The V and J genes are TRBV29-1 and TRBJ2-7; D uncertain. The CDR3 is 12 residues long. Between the trimmed V and J ends, which lost 3 bases and 1 base, there was a span of 7 bases. The germline CDR1 and CDR2 sequences are SQVTM and ANQGSEA. The CDR3 reads CSVEADSYEQYF. In DNA form, the CDR3 reads TGCAGCGTTGAGGCAGATTCCTACGAGCAGTACTTC.

The count of this clone is one. This rearrangement joins TRBV6-5 to TRBJ1-3; no firm D call. Trimming stripped 8 bases from V and 0 bases from J, with 11 bases between. Germline V gene data show CDR1 as MNHEY and CDR2 as SVGAGI. The CDR3 runs to 14 residues. The CDR3 nucleotides are TGTGCCAGCGGAGGCCCAAGCTCTGGAAACACCATATATTTT. It yields the protein CASGGPSSGNTIYF.

The CDR3 coding sequence is TGTGCCAGCAGCCTCCAAAGCGGCTTATCCTACAATGAGCAGTTCTTC. Translated, it gives CASSLQSGLSYNEQFF. This chain links TRBV11-2 with TRBJ2-1; D may be TRBD2 (5 bases). The CDR3 has 16 residues. Germline values: CDR1 SGHAT, CDR2 FQNNGV. The ends were cut back, 5 bases at V and 1 base at J, with 15 bases in the middle.

The CDR3 DNA reads as TGTGCCAGCAGCCAGAGGGCCTTCAGGTTCGATTCACCCCTCCACTTT. As protein: CASSQRAFRFDSPLHF. The V call is TRBV3-1 (or the pseudogene TRBV3-2), the J call TRBJ1-6; no firm D call. This CDR3 is built from 16 residues. Trimming shortened V by 3 bases and J by 8 bases, and 17 bases separated the two germline ends. The germline V gene has CDR1 LGHDT and CDR2 YNNKEL (reference sequence).

CDR3 sequence reads: CASSFPRQGGQPQHF. CDR3 sequence (DNA): TGTGCCAGCAGTTTCCCGAGACAGGGAGGCCAGCCCCAGCATTTT. The chain combines TRBV28 with TRBJ1-5; TRBD1 agrees at 7 bases. V was pared by 3 bases and J by 7 bases, with 9 bases of the junction left unmatched. The CDR3 spans 15 residues. CDR1 is MDHEN, CDR2 SYDVKM, per germline.